Each of the 23 T cell receptor beta chains below was sequenced from the same sample in a study of somatic mutations in cytotoxic T cells in rheumatoid arthritis. Using immunoSEQ multiplex PCR, the repertoire was profiled, and TCRdb retains in-frame clones only, with some absent. Altogether roughly 7,800 clones are present, around 75% being singletons, with the ten largest covering around 34%. The sequenced material came from CD8+ T cells sorted from blood. These TCRs come from a woman aged 45-60 years in good health.

This rearrangement joins TRBV7-6 to TRBJ2-1, with TRBD1 as a possible D gene (7 bases). The V gene lost 4 bases and the J gene lost 15 bases, with 19 bases spanning the gap. The CDR3 has 13 residues. Germline CDR1 SGHVS, CDR2 FNYEAQ. In DNA, the CDR3 is TGTGCCAGCAGCTCAAACTCTCTCAGGGGGGTGTTCTTC. Protein product: CASSSNSLRGVFF.

The chain joins TRBV28 to TRBJ2-2; 8 bases are shared with TRBD2. CDR1 is MDHEN and CDR2 is SYDVKM in the germline V gene. V was pared by 6 bases and J by 7 bases, with 4 bases of the junction left unmatched. The CDR3 is made up of 13 amino acids. The CDR3 nucleotides read TGTGCCAGCAGCCCGGGGGGGATCGGGGAGCTGTTTTTT. Its protein is CASSPGGIGELFF.

The chain has TRBV7-8 and TRBJ2-1; 9 bases align to TRBD2. This CDR3 region has 20 residues. With V trimmed by 0 bases and J by 4 bases, 16 bases remained unmatched. Germline lookup yields CDR1 SGHVS and CDR2 FQNEAQ. The CDR3 DNA sequence: TGTGCCAGCAGCTTAGCGGGAGGGAATAGCGGGGGAATTTCTTACAATGAGCAGTTCTTC. Translating gives CASSLAGGNSGGISYNEQFF. The whole variable domain, filled in from reference TRBV7-8 and TRBJ2-1, reads GAGVSQSPRYKVAKRGQDVALRCDPISGHVSLFWYQQALGQGPEFLTYFQNEAQLDKSGLPSDRFFAERPEGSVSTLKIQRTQQEDSAVYLCASSLAGGNSGGISYNEQFFGPGTRLTVL.

The chain has TRBV29-1 and TRBJ2-7; TRBD1 matches at 8 bases. This CDR3 is built from 13 residues. Germline CDR1 and CDR2: SQVTM and ANQGSEA. Losses at the gene ends were 5 bases for V and 1 base for J; bases not matched to a gene: 4. The CDR3 DNA follows: TGCAGCGTTTTGACAGGGGAATCCTACGAGCAGTACTTC. It yields the protein CSVLTGESYEQYF.

This chain links TRBV7-9 with TRBJ2-2; D is perhaps TRBD2 (5 bases). This CDR3 has 15 amino acids. CDR1 is SEHNR, CDR2 FQNEAQ, per germline (reference sequence). Trimming stripped 3 bases from V and 0 bases from J, with 8 bases between. The CDR3 DNA is TGTGCCAGCAGCTTCGGGGTCGCGAACACCGGGGAGCTGTTTTTT. Protein product: CASSFGVANTGELFF.

The table lists this clone with a few counts. V usage is TRBV4-1 and J usage is TRBJ2-7; D remains ambiguous. V shed 1 base and J shed 3 bases, with 7 bases lying between them. This CDR3 spans 13 amino acids. Per germline, CDR1 MGHRA and CDR2 YSYEKL. CDR3 sequence reads: CASSQGHGYEQYF. CDR3 nucleotides: TGCGCCAGCAGCCAAGGACACGGCTACGAGCAGTACTTC.

The chain carries TRBV29-1 and TRBJ2-7, with 8 nucleotides matching TRBD2. The CDR3 runs 15 residues. V dropped 6 bases and J dropped 2; count of bases not matched to a gene: 12. In germline, CDR1 is SQVTM, CDR2 ANQGSEA. The CDR3 region is CSVLGGGPETYEQYF. The CDR3 coding sequence is TGCAGCGTCCTGGGCGGGGGGCCAGAAACCTACGAGCAGTACTTC.

The rearrangement joins TRBV7-6 to TRBJ2-2, with 10 bases matching TRBD2. The CDR3 length is 17 residues. With V trimmed by 5 bases and J by 5 bases, 11 bases remained unmatched. Germline loops: CDR1 SGHVS, CDR2 FNYEAQ. CDR3 in amino acids: CASSVGSGGPGTGELFF. In DNA, the CDR3 is TGTGCCAGCAGCGTCGGTAGCGGGGGGCCGGGGACCGGGGAGCTGTTTTTT.

The chain uses TRBV7-9 and TRBJ2-3, with D possibly TRBD1 on 6 matching bases. Deletions cut 3 bases from V and 4 bases from J, with 14 bases between. CDR3 length equals 15 residues. Germline loops: CDR1 SEHNR, CDR2 FQNEAQ (reference sequence). CDR3 sequence (DNA): TGTGCCAGCAGCTTGGATCCCGGACAGTCAGATACGCAGTATTTT. As protein: CASSLDPGQSDTQYF. The full variable domain, with the rest looked up from reference TRBV7-9 and TRBJ2-3, is DTGVSQNPRHKITKRGQNVTFRCDPISEHNRLYWYRQTLGQGPEFLTYFQNEAQLEKSRLLSDRFSAERPKGSFSTLEIQRTEQGDSAMYLCASSLDPGQSDTQYFGPGTRLTVL.

The rearrangement uses TRBV7-6 and TRBJ1-1; TRBD1 matches 7 bases. CDR1 is SGHVS and CDR2 is FNYEAQ in the germline V gene. The V segment lost 3 bases and the J segment 4 bases; nucleotides outside the gene matches: 5. The CDR3 consists of 14 residues. The CDR3 loop is CASSFGGGGTEAFF. CDR3 DNA: TGTGCCAGCAGCTTTGGAGGGGGCGGCACTGAAGCTTTCTTT.

This clone is categorized as medium-sized (0.01 to 0.1%). J is TRBJ2-3 and V is TRBV9, with D possibly matching TRBD1 (5 bases). The V gene's germline CDR1 is SGDLS and CDR2 YYNGEE. This CDR3 is 16 amino acids long. V gave up 4 bases and J gave up 4 bases, with 19 bases separating them. The DNA of the CDR3 is TGTGCCAGCAGCCCCAGGTGGGGCCAAGGGGCAGATACGCAGTATTTT. The encoded protein is CASSPRWGQGADTQYF. Full variable domain (remainder filled in from reference TRBV9 and TRBJ2-3): DSGVTQTPKHLITATGQRVTLRCSPRSGDLSVYWYQQSLDQGLQFLIQYYNGEERAKGNILERFSAQQFPDLHSELNLSSLELGDSALYFCASSPRWGQGADTQYFGPGTRLTVL.

V and J are TRBV14 and TRBJ2-2, with 7 bases lining up with TRBD2. The CDR3 runs 15 residues. With V trimmed by 3 bases and J by 5 bases, 6 bases remained unmatched. CDR1 SGHDN and CDR2 FVKESK come from the germline V gene. The CDR3 DNA sequence: TGTGCCAGCAGCCAGTGGACTAGAGTGACCGGGGAGCTGTTTTTT. Translated: CASSQWTRVTGELFF.

The chain couples TRBV28 to TRBJ2-5; 10 nucleotides line up with TRBD1. The end of the DNA is better explained by TRBJ2-7, so the J call may be wrong. The CDR3 is 15 residues long. CDR1 MDHEN and CDR2 SYDVKM come from the germline V gene. Written as DNA, the CDR3 is TGTGCCAGCAGTTTTGGACAGGGGGGCTCCTACGAGCAGTACTTC. This gives the protein CASSFGQGGSYEQYF.

The chain combines TRBV30 with TRBJ2-7; no definite D call. Trimming stripped 0 bases from V and 2 bases from J, with 8 bases between. CDR3 length: 13 residues. Germline CDR1 GTSNPN, CDR2 SVGIG (reference sequence). The CDR3 loop is CAWSVGTAYEQYF. CDR3 nucleotides: TGTGCCTGGAGTGTTGGTACAGCCTACGAGCAGTACTTC.

The rearrangement links TRBV5-1 to TRBJ2-5, with 8 bases identical to TRBD2. The CDR3 extends over 14 amino acids. V was pared by 0 bases and J by 11 bases, with 9 bases of the junction left unmatched. The germline gives CDR1 SGHRS, CDR2 YFSETQ. The CDR3 coding sequence is TGCGCCAGCAGCTTGGACGGGGGGGCTGGAGAGCAGTACTTC. Translated: CASSLDGGAGEQYF. The entire variable domain, with the rest obtained from reference TRBV5-1 and TRBJ2-5, is as follows: KAGVTQTPRYLIKTRGQQVTLSCSPISGHRSVSWYQQTPGQGLQFLFEYFSETQRNKGNFPGRFSGRQFSNSRSEMNVSTLELGDSALYLCASSLDGGAGEQYFGPGTRLLVL.

In the case of this clone: At one of its ends the junction is not consistent with the germline gene, which may arise from a read error. The V gene is TRBV7-7, the J gene TRBJ1-1; 7 bases match TRBD1. The CDR3 totals 15 residues. The V gene's germline CDR1 is SSHAT and CDR2 FNYEAQ (reference sequence). The CDR3 nucleotides read TGTGCTAGCAGCCCTTTAACAGGGGTGGCCACTGAAGCTTTCTTT. Translating it yields CASSPLTGVATEAFF.

The chain uses TRBV6-1 and TRBJ2-3; 7 nucleotides align to TRBD2. Germline V gene sequence: CDR1 MNHNS, CDR2 SASEGT. V dropped 2 bases and J dropped 8; count of bases not matched to a gene: 16. This CDR3 is built from 17 residues. This CDR3 is CASSEYRLADYLGTQYF. The CDR3 DNA sequence: TGTGCCAGCAGTGAATATCGGCTAGCGGACTATCTTGGTACGCAGTATTTT.

The chain uses TRBV27 and TRBJ2-4; no clear D. The CDR3 length is 16 residues. Germline V CDR1 and CDR2: MNHEY, SMNVEV (reference sequence). The V end lost 5 bases, the J end lost 0 bases, and 14 bases lay between the germline ends. In nucleotides, the CDR3 is TGTGCCAGCAGTCCCCGCGTGATCTTAGCCAAAAACATTCAGTACTTC. Translation: CASSPRVILAKNIQYF.

The genes are TRBV6-5 and TRBJ2-7; 7 bases are shared with TRBD1. CDR3 length equals 13 residues. CDR1 is MNHEY and CDR2 is SVGAGI in the germline V gene. Trimming at V came to 6 bases and at J to 6 bases, leaving 8 bases not matched to a gene. The DNA for the CDR3 is TGTGCCAGCAGGCCGACAGGGAGCGGCGAGCAGTACTTC. Protein sequence: CASRPTGSGEQYF.

The V call is TRBV9, the J call TRBJ2-1; 7 bases are shared with TRBD1. CDR1 and CDR2 from the germline V gene are SGDLS and YYNGEE. J was trimmed by 3 bases and V by 5 bases; bases with no gene match: 8. CDR3 length equals 15 residues. The CDR3 DNA reads TGTGCCAGCAGACCCGGGACAGCTTACTACAATGAGCAGTTCTTC. This sequence encodes CASRPGTAYYNEQFF.

This clone was found a few times. The rearrangement joins TRBV7-6 to TRBJ2-5, with TRBD1 matching 8 bases. J was trimmed by 5 bases and V by 4 bases; bases with no gene match: 9. Germline V gene sequence: CDR1 SGHVS, CDR2 FNYEAQ. CDR3 length: 15 residues. In nucleotides, the CDR3 is TGTGCCAGCAGCTCTAGATCGACAGGGGCGGAGACCCAGTACTTC. Encoded protein: CASSSRSTGAETQYF.

This chain joins TRBV11-2 and TRBJ1-1; D perhaps matches TRBD1 (5 bases). The V gene's germline CDR1 is SGHAT and CDR2 FQNNGV. The CDR3 totals 16 residues. V was cut by 0 bases and J by 0 bases, with 11 bases left in between. CDR3: CASSLDLEGLNTEAFF. Here the CDR3 DNA reads TGTGCCAGCAGCTTAGATCTGGAGGGACTGAACACTGAAGCTTTCTTT.

The chain joins TRBV11-2 to TRBJ2-7; perhaps TRBD1 as D (6 bases). V was clipped by 8 bases and J by 7 bases, with 15 bases between them. Germline V gene data show CDR1 as SGHAT and CDR2 as FQNNGV. The CDR3 consists of 12 residues. The CDR3 sequence is CASLIGGGEQYF. CDR3 nucleotides: TGTGCCAGCCTTATTGGGGGCGGTGAGCAGTACTTC.